A selection of T cell receptor beta chains follows, all from one sample in a study of CD8 T cells in Susac syndrome. A single record per CDR3 protein comes from TCRdb applying MiXCR to the immunoSEQ multiplex PCR reads. The sample holds over 100,000 distinct CDR3 sequences, about nine tenths seen once. The sequenced material came from CD8+ T cells from PBMCs. The receptors originated from a human donor in good health. CDR3s include the opening cysteine and the closing phenylalanine or tryptophan. The order of the fields is V gene, clone size, J gene, D gene, CDR3 DNA, CDR3 protein. The D gene is left open where the match is weak. Some rows mark clone size as missing; the rest say once, few, many or name a class of expanded clone.

V: TRBV2; size: .; J: TRBJ2-7; D: TRBD1; DNA: TGTGCCAGCAGGGTCACCCGGGACAGCACCTACGAGCAGTACTTC; CDR3: CASRVTRDSTYEQYF
V: TRBV20-1; size: .; J: TRBJ1-4; D: .; DNA: TGCAGTGCTGGACAGTCGAATAATGAAAAACTGTTTTTT; CDR3: CSAGQSNNEKLFF
V: TRBV7-8; size: .; J: TRBJ2-3; D: TRBD1; DNA: TGTGCCAGCAGCTTAGAAGGACAGGGGTCGGATACGCAGTATTTT; CDR3: CASSLEGQGSDTQYF
V: TRBV3-1; size: .; J: TRBJ1-1; D: .; DNA: TGTGCCAGCAGCCAGTCAAGAGCGGGTGAAGCTTTCTTT; CDR3: CASSQSRAGEAFF
V: TRBV20-1; size: .; J: TRBJ2-5; D: .; DNA: TGCAGTGCTAGAGGAGTGGGGGCGTTGGCGAGGGGGCAAGAGACCCAGTACTTC; CDR3: CSARGVGALARGQETQYF
V: TRBV5-5; size: .; J: TRBJ1-6; D: TRBD1; DNA: TGTGCCAGCAGCTTGGAATGGACAGGTGCCTTGGTACCCCTCCACTTT; CDR3: CASSLEWTGALVPLHF
V: TRBV20-1; size: once; J: TRBJ2-3; D: .; DNA: TGCAGTGCTAGAGAGGGGGGCGGTAGCACAGATACGCAGTATTTT; CDR3: CSAREGGGSTDTQYF
V: TRBV5-1; size: .; J: TRBJ2-1; D: TRBD2; DNA: TGCGCCAGCAGCTTGGAGAGCGGGAGCCCGAATGAGCAGTTCTTC; CDR3: CASSLESGSPNEQFF
V: TRBV5-1; size: .; J: TRBJ1-2; D: .; DNA: TGCGCCAGCGCCGGACAGAGCTACTATGGCTACACCTTC; CDR3: CASAGQSYYGYTF
V: TRBV5-1; size: .; J: TRBJ1-5; D: .; DNA: TGCGCCAGCAGCATCGGACAGCCCAATCAGCCCCAGCATTTT; CDR3: CASSIGQPNQPQHF
V: TRBV30; size: .; J: TRBJ1-3; D: .; DNA: TGTGCCCGCCGGGGAGGAAACACCATATATTTT; CDR3: CARRGGNTIYF
V: TRBV10-3; size: .; J: TRBJ2-2; D: .; DNA: TGTGCCATCAGTGTATCTCCTGGCAGGGCGAACACCGGGGAGCTGTTTTTT; CDR3: CAISVSPGRANTGELFF
V: TRBV7-3; size: .; J: TRBJ2-2; D: .; DNA: TGTGCCAGCAGCCCCGGGGTAACCGGGGAGCTGTTTTTT; CDR3: CASSPGVTGELFF
V: TRBV29-1; size: .; J: TRBJ1-2; D: TRBD1; DNA: TGCAGCGTTGAACACCCTACACCGCTAGGACAGGGTAACTATGGCTACACCTTC; CDR3: CSVEHPTPLGQGNYGYTF
V: TRBV14; size: .; J: TRBJ2-6; D: .; DNA: TGTGCCAGCAGCCAAGATAACCGACGGAACGGGGCCAACGTCCTGACTTTC; CDR3: CASSQDNRRNGANVLTF
V: TRBV9; size: .; J: TRBJ1-1; D: .; DNA: TGTGCCAGCAGCGTAGGCCCGGGAGGCACTGAAGCTTTCTTT; CDR3: CASSVGPGGTEAFF
V: TRBV3-1; size: once; J: TRBJ2-3; D: .; DNA: TGTGCCAGCAGCCTCCACCAGGGCGTCCCAGGAGATACGCAGTATTTT; CDR3: CASSLHQGVPGDTQYF
V: TRBV6-2/TRBV6-3; size: .; J: TRBJ2-7; D: .; DNA: TGTGCCAGCAGGTGGCCGGGGGACCAGTACTTC; CDR3: CASRWPGDQYF
V: TRBV15; size: .; J: TRBJ1-2; D: .; DNA: TGTGCCACCAGCCAGGAGCGCAGGGTAACGGTCAACGGCTACACCTTC; CDR3: CATSQERRVTVNGYTF
V: TRBV9; size: .; J: TRBJ1-1; D: .; DNA: TGTGCCAGCAGCGGCGGCGGGGCAGCGAACACTGAAGCTTTCTTT; CDR3: CASSGGGAANTEAFF
V: TRBV19; size: .; J: TRBJ2-1; D: .; DNA: TGTGCCAGTAGTAGTGAGCAGTTCTTC; CDR3: CASSSEQFF
V: TRBV7-9; size: once; J: TRBJ2-3; D: .; DNA: TGTGCCAGCAGCTTATCTGATCTGAGCACAGATACGCAGTATTTT; CDR3: CASSLSDLSTDTQYF
V: TRBV20-1; size: .; J: TRBJ1-2; D: .; DNA: TGCAGTGCTAGGGAGGGAGGAGGCTATGGCTACACCTTC; CDR3: CSAREGGGYGYTF
V: TRBV5-1; size: .; J: TRBJ2-7; D: TRBD1; DNA: TGCGCCAGCAGCCCCACGGGACAGCTTATCTACGAGCAGTACTTC; CDR3: CASSPTGQLIYEQYF
V: TRBV19; size: once; J: TRBJ1-1; D: .; DNA: TGTGCCAGTAGTATCATTCTGACCGGTGAAGCTTTCTTT; CDR3: CASSIILTGEAFF
V: TRBV19; size: .; J: TRBJ2-2; D: .; DNA: TGTGCCAGTAGACGGGAGAGGACCGGGGAGCTGTTTTTT; CDR3: CASRRERTGELFF
V: TRBV20-1; size: .; J: TRBJ1-1; D: TRBD1; DNA: TGCAGTGCTAGAGTTACAGGGGTGGCCACTGAAGCTTTCTTT; CDR3: CSARVTGVATEAFF
V: TRBV19; size: .; J: TRBJ2-1; D: .; DNA: TGTGCCAGTAGTCCCGGTATGTGGCCGGCCGGTGAGCAGTTCTTC; CDR3: CASSPGMWPAGEQFF
V: TRBV7-3; size: .; J: TRBJ2-1; D: TRBD1; DNA: TGTGCCAGCAGCGGGACCGACAGGGGTTTCCTTATACAGAATGAGCAGTTCTTC; CDR3: CASSGTDRGFLIQNEQFF
V: TRBV12-3/TRBV12-4; size: .; J: TRBJ1-1; D: .; DNA: TGTGCCAGCAGTTTGACCCAGGGGCCCTCCGAAGCTTTCTTT; CDR3: CASSLTQGPSEAFF
V: TRBV7-3; size: .; J: TRBJ2-2; D: TRBD2; DNA: TGTGCCAGCAGCCCAATCCCCACTAGCGGGGGGGCCTTTCCCGGGGAGCTGTTTTTT; CDR3: CASSPIPTSGGAFPGELFF
V: TRBV30; size: .; J: TRBJ2-5; D: TRBD1; DNA: TGTGCCTGGAGTACAGGGGAAGAGACCCAGTACTTC; CDR3: CAWSTGEETQYF
V: TRBV10-2; size: .; J: TRBJ2-1; D: TRBD1; DNA: TGCGCCAGCAGGAGGGGGACAGGGGGACCCTACAATGAGCAGTTCTTC; CDR3: CASRRGTGGPYNEQFF
V: TRBV29-1; size: .; J: TRBJ2-6; D: .; DNA: TGCAGCGTTGAAACGGGGCCGGGCGCTGGGGCCAACGTCCTGACTTTC; CDR3: CSVETGPGAGANVLTF
V: TRBV7-3; size: .; J: TRBJ1-3; D: TRBD1; DNA: TGTGCCAGCAGCCGCATCTCATCCCCGGAGGGGGCTGGAGGAAACACCATATATTTT; CDR3: CASSRISSPEGAGGNTIYF
V: TRBV5-1; size: .; J: TRBJ2-7; D: .; DNA: TGCGCCAGCAGCTGGGGGGAGTACGAGCAGTACTTC; CDR3: CASSWGEYEQYF
V: TRBV7-9; size: .; J: TRBJ1-1; D: TRBD1; DNA: TGTGCCAGCAGCGACGGGACAGGGAACACTGAAGCTTTCTTT; CDR3: CASSDGTGNTEAFF
V: TRBV7-3; size: .; J: TRBJ2-3; D: TRBD2; DNA: TGTGCCAGCAGCCCCAAGCGGGGCGCCGATACGCAGTATTTT; CDR3: CASSPKRGADTQYF
V: TRBV7-9; size: .; J: TRBJ2-1; D: .; DNA: TGTGCCAGCAGCTTAGGAGGTAGGAGCTCCTACAATGAGCAGTTCTTC; CDR3: CASSLGGRSSYNEQFF
V: TRBV4-1; size: .; J: TRBJ2-7; D: .; DNA: TGCGCCAGCAGCCAGGGGGAGACGCTTTCTTACGAGCAGTACTTC; CDR3: CASSQGETLSYEQYF
V: TRBV12-3/TRBV12-4; size: .; J: TRBJ2-7; D: TRBD2; DNA: TGTGCCAGCAGTAGACTAGCGGGAGGTACCTACGAGCAGTACTTC; CDR3: CASSRLAGGTYEQYF
V: TRBV6-5; size: .; J: TRBJ2-1; D: .; DNA: TGTGCCAGCAGTTACGGGCAGGGAAGTAATGAGCAGTTCTTC; CDR3: CASSYGQGSNEQFF
V: TRBV12-3/TRBV12-4; size: .; J: TRBJ1-2; D: .; DNA: TGTGCCAGCACGCGGAACGGGGGATCTTATGGCTACACCTTC; CDR3: CASTRNGGSYGYTF
V: TRBV29-1; size: .; J: TRBJ2-2; D: TRBD2; DNA: TGCAGCGTTGCCAGCGGGGAAGCCGGGGAGCTGTTTTTT; CDR3: CSVASGEAGELFF
V: TRBV7-2; size: .; J: TRBJ2-7; D: .; DNA: TGTGCCAGCAGTTCAAAGGGACTTTCCTACGAGCAGTACTTC; CDR3: CASSSKGLSYEQYF
V: TRBV6-1; size: once; J: TRBJ1-4; D: .; DNA: TGTGCCAGCTCATCGATTACAGGGTCGGGAAGTGAAAAACTGTTTTTT; CDR3: CASSSITGSGSEKLFF
V: TRBV10-3; size: .; J: TRBJ2-4; D: TRBD2; DNA: TGTGCCATCAGTGGAGCGGGAGTAGGGAAAAACATTCAGTACTTC; CDR3: CAISGAGVGKNIQYF
V: TRBV6-2/TRBV6-3; size: .; J: TRBJ1-1; D: .; DNA: TGTGCCAGCAGACAGCCGACAGCGATGAACACTGAAGCTTTCTTT; CDR3: CASRQPTAMNTEAFF
V: TRBV18; size: .; J: TRBJ1-5; D: TRBD1; DNA: TGTGCCAGCTCACCCCCCGGGACAGGGTCTCTCCCCCAGCATTTT; CDR3: CASSPPGTGSLPQHF
V: TRBV7-2; size: .; J: TRBJ2-2; D: TRBD1; DNA: TGTGCCAGCAGCTTACGAAGGGGGCATGCCGGGGAGCTGTTTTTT; CDR3: CASSLRRGHAGELFF
V: TRBV20-1; size: .; J: TRBJ1-2; D: .; DNA: TGCAGTGCTAGAGATATAAAGGTTCCCACGGGCTACACCTTC; CDR3: CSARDIKVPTGYTF
V: TRBV7-3; size: .; J: TRBJ2-5; D: .; DNA: TGTGCCAGCAGCCTAGACGGTGGGAGTCAAGAGACCCAGTACTTC; CDR3: CASSLDGGSQETQYF
V: TRBV25-1; size: .; J: TRBJ2-3; D: .; DNA: TGTGCCAGCAGTAACACTCTAACGCAGTATTTT; CDR3: CASSNTLTQYF
V: TRBV6-2/TRBV6-3; size: .; J: TRBJ2-1; D: .; DNA: TGTGCCAGCAGTTACTCGCCTGGTTACAATGAGCAGTTCTTC; CDR3: CASSYSPGYNEQFF
V: TRBV29-1; size: .; J: TRBJ2-3; D: .; DNA: TGCAGCGTTGTCACCCAATCCACAGATACGCAGTATTTT; CDR3: CSVVTQSTDTQYF
V: TRBV6-2/TRBV6-3; size: .; J: TRBJ2-7; D: TRBD1; DNA: TGTGCCAGCAGTCCAATCGGGACAGGGGGCACCGAGCAGTACTTC; CDR3: CASSPIGTGGTEQYF